The rows below give T cell receptor beta chains drawn from one sample of a study of T cell responses to AZD1222 COVID-19 vaccine. TCRdb keeps only in-frame clones here, not all; method: immunoSEQ multiplex PCR. This sample has around 63,000 clones, with approximately 83% found just once. Sequences were derived from peripheral blood, sampled on day 0 of AZD1222 vaccination. The source is an adult in good health. CDR3s include the opening cysteine and the closing phenylalanine or tryptophan. The D gene is left open where the match is weak. Where a row states a size, it is once, few, many or the class of an expanded clone; other rows omit it.

abundance: .
j_gene: TRBJ2-7
v_gene: TRBV7-2
len: 12
d_gene: .
CDR3nt: TGTGCCAGCAGCCCCCATTTGTACGAGCAGTACTTC
CDR3aa: CASSPHLYEQYF

abundance: .
j_gene: TRBJ1-2
v_gene: TRBV15
len: 15
d_gene: .
CDR3nt: TGTGCCACCAGCAGAGTGGGGGGCCCAGACTATGGCTACACCTTC
CDR3aa: CATSRVGGPDYGYTF

abundance: .
j_gene: TRBJ1-5
v_gene: TRBV19
len: 13
d_gene: .
CDR3nt: TGTGCCAGTAGTATGGGAAACAACGGACCCCAGCATTTT
CDR3aa: CASSMGNNGPQHF

abundance: .
j_gene: TRBJ1-1
v_gene: TRBV5-1
len: 15
d_gene: .
CDR3nt: TGCGCCAGCAGCCGGGCCGGGGCCGTGAACACTGAAGCTTTCTTT
CDR3aa: CASSRAGAVNTEAFF

abundance: .
j_gene: TRBJ2-1
v_gene: TRBV27
len: 13
d_gene: TRBD2
CDR3nt: TGTGCCAGCAGTTTGAACGGGGGGTTCGAGCAGTTCTTC
CDR3aa: CASSLNGGFEQFF

abundance: .
j_gene: TRBJ1-5
v_gene: TRBV7-8
len: 15
d_gene: TRBD1
CDR3nt: TGTGCCAGCAGCTTACCAGGACAGGGAGCGCAGCCCCAGCATTTT
CDR3aa: CASSLPGQGAQPQHF

abundance: .
j_gene: TRBJ2-3
v_gene: TRBV5-4
len: 16
d_gene: TRBD2
CDR3nt: TGTGCCAGCAGCTTGGCGGGGGGGGGCTTGGCAGATACGCAGTATTTT
CDR3aa: CASSLAGGGLADTQYF

abundance: few
j_gene: TRBJ1-2
v_gene: TRBV20-1
len: 14
d_gene: TRBD1
CDR3nt: TGCAGTGCGAGTCCGGGACAGGGGCGCTATGGCTACACCTTC
CDR3aa: CSASPGQGRYGYTF

abundance: .
j_gene: TRBJ1-6
v_gene: TRBV5-6
len: 15
d_gene: TRBD1
CDR3nt: TGTGCCAGCAGCTTGGACACAGGGGGCAAATCACCCCTCCACTTT
CDR3aa: CASSLDTGGKSPLHF

abundance: .
j_gene: TRBJ2-7
v_gene: TRBV5-1
len: 15
d_gene: TRBD1
CDR3nt: TGCGCCAGCAGCTTGGTCGGACAGGGTTGGAACGAGCAGTACTTC
CDR3aa: CASSLVGQGWNEQYF

abundance: .
j_gene: TRBJ2-5
v_gene: TRBV19
len: 11
d_gene: .
CDR3nt: TGTGCCAGTAGTATGGGGGGGACCCAGTACTTC
CDR3aa: CASSMGGTQYF

abundance: .
j_gene: TRBJ1-1
v_gene: TRBV7-8
len: 15
d_gene: TRBD1
CDR3nt: TGTGCCAGCAGCTTTATCGGGACAGTTAACACTGAAGCTTTCTTT
CDR3aa: CASSFIGTVNTEAFF

abundance: .
j_gene: TRBJ1-2
v_gene: TRBV7-2
len: 14
d_gene: .
CDR3nt: TGTGCCAGCAGCTTAGTGCCCCCCGGTCGGGGCTACACCTTC
CDR3aa: CASSLVPPGRGYTF

abundance: .
j_gene: TRBJ1-3
v_gene: TRBV7-8
len: 15
d_gene: .
CDR3nt: TGTGCCAGCAGCTTAGTCGATTTCTCTGGAAACACCATATATTTT
CDR3aa: CASSLVDFSGNTIYF

abundance: .
j_gene: TRBJ2-1
v_gene: TRBV18
len: 15
d_gene: .
CDR3nt: TGTGCCAGCTCACGCCTTGGGGGCCTGGATAATGAGCAGTTCTTC
CDR3aa: CASSRLGGLDNEQFF

abundance: medium-sized
j_gene: TRBJ1-2
v_gene: TRBV18
len: 13
d_gene: .
CDR3nt: TGTGCCAGCTCACCGACAGCGAACTATGGCTACACCTTC
CDR3aa: CASSPTANYGYTF

abundance: .
j_gene: TRBJ1-1
v_gene: TRBV15
len: 14
d_gene: .
CDR3nt: TGTGCCACCAGCAGAGAGGGGGGTTACACTGAAGCTTTCTTT
CDR3aa: CATSREGGYTEAFF

abundance: .
j_gene: TRBJ1-2
v_gene: TRBV12-3/TRBV12-4
len: 13
d_gene: .
CDR3nt: TGTGCCAGCAGTTTAGCAGGGGGGGATGGCTACACCTTC
CDR3aa: CASSLAGGDGYTF

abundance: .
j_gene: TRBJ1-3
v_gene: TRBV30
len: 15
d_gene: .
CDR3nt: TGTGCCTGGAGCGACAGACCGGCCTCTGGAAACACCATATATTTT
CDR3aa: CAWSDRPASGNTIYF

abundance: .
j_gene: TRBJ1-2
v_gene: TRBV19
len: 15
d_gene: TRBD1
CDR3nt: TGTGCCAGTAGCATAAGCCAGACAGGGGGCTATGGCTACACCTTC
CDR3aa: CASSISQTGGYGYTF

abundance: .
j_gene: TRBJ1-3
v_gene: TRBV7-6
len: 16
d_gene: TRBD1
CDR3nt: TGTGCCAGCAGCTACGGACAGGCCGGCTCTGGAAACACCATATATTTT
CDR3aa: CASSYGQAGSGNTIYF

abundance: .
j_gene: TRBJ1-6
v_gene: TRBV4-1
len: 15
d_gene: .
CDR3nt: TGCGCCAGCAGCCAAGTCGAGGGCGGTAATTCACCCCTCCACTTT
CDR3aa: CASSQVEGGNSPLHF

abundance: .
j_gene: TRBJ2-7
v_gene: TRBV12-3/TRBV12-4
len: 12
d_gene: .
CDR3nt: TGTGCCAGCAGTCTCCGCTCCTACGAGCAGTACTTC
CDR3aa: CASSLRSYEQYF

abundance: .
j_gene: TRBJ2-3
v_gene: TRBV5-1
len: 17
d_gene: TRBD2
CDR3nt: TGCGCCAGCAGCTTATGGCTAGCGGGGGTTAGCACAGATACGCAGTATTTT
CDR3aa: CASSLWLAGVSTDTQYF

abundance: .
j_gene: TRBJ2-2
v_gene: TRBV11-2
len: 12
d_gene: .
CDR3nt: TGTGCCACCAAAAGGGGCTTGGGGGAGCTGTTTTTT
CDR3aa: CATKRGLGELFF

abundance: .
j_gene: TRBJ1-5
v_gene: TRBV29-1
len: 13
d_gene: TRBD1
CDR3nt: TGCAGCGTTGCGACAGGGACAAATCAGCCCCAGCATTTT
CDR3aa: CSVATGTNQPQHF

abundance: .
j_gene: TRBJ2-2
v_gene: TRBV9
len: 18
d_gene: .
CDR3nt: TGTGCCAGCAGCGTACTAACGGGTTCGGGGGCCGTCACCGGGGAGCTGTTTTTT
CDR3aa: CASSVLTGSGAVTGELFF

abundance: .
j_gene: TRBJ1-1
v_gene: TRBV5-5
len: 11
d_gene: .
CDR3nt: TGTGCCAGCAGCCAAGGACGGAGGGCTTTCTTT
CDR3aa: CASSQGRRAFF

abundance: .
j_gene: TRBJ1-1
v_gene: TRBV29-1
len: 13
d_gene: .
CDR3nt: TGCAGCGTTGCTGGGGGCCTGAACACTGAAGCTTTCTTT
CDR3aa: CSVAGGLNTEAFF